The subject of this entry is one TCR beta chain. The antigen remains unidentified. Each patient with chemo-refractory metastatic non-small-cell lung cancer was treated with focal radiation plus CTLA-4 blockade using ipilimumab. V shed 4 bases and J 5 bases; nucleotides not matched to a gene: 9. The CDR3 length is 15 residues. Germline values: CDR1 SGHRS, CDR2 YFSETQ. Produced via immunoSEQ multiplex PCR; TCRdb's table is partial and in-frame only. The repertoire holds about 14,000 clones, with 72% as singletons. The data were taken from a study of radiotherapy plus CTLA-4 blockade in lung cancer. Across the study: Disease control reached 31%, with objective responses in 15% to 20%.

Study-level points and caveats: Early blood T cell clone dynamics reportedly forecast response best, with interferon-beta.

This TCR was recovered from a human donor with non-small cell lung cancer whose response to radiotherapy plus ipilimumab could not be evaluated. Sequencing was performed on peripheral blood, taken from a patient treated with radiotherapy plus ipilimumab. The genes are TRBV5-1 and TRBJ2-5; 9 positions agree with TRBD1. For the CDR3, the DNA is TGCGCCAGCAGCCTTGGGACAGGGCCTCGGGAGACCCAGTACTTC. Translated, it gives CASSLGTGPRETQYF.